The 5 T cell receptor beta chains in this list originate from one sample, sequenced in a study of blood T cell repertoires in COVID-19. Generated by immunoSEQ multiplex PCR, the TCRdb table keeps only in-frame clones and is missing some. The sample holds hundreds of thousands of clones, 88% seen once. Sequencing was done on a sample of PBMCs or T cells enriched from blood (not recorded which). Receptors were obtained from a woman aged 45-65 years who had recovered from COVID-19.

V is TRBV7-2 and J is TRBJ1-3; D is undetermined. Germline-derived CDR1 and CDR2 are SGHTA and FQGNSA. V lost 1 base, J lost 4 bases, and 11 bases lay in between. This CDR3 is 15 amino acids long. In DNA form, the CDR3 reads TGTGCCAGCAGCTTAGGCGGGGAAAGGGGAAACACCATATATTTT. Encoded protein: CASSLGGERGNTIYF.

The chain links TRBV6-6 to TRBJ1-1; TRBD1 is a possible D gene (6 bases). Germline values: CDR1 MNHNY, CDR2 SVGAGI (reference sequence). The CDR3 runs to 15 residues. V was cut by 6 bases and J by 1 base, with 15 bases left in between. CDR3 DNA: TGTGCCAGCAGGCCCACCGGGACAACGAACACTGAAGCTTTCTTT. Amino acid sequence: CASRPTGTTNTEAFF.

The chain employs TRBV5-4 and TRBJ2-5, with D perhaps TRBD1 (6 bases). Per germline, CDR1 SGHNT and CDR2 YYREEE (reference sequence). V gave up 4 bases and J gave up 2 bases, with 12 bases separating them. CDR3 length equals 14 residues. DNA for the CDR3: TGTGCCAGCAGCCTGCAGGGGAGACAAGAGACCCAGTACTTC. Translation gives CASSLQGRQETQYF.

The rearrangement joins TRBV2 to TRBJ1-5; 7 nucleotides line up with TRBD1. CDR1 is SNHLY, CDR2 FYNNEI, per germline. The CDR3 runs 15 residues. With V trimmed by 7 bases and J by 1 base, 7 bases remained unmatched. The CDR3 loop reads CASTETGKSNQPQHF. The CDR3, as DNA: TGTGCCAGCACCGAGACAGGGAAAAGCAATCAGCCCCAGCATTTT.

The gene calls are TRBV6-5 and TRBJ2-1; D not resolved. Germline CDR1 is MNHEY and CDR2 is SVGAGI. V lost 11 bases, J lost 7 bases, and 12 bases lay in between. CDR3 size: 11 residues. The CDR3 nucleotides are TGTGCCTCAAAGGCGGAAAATGAGCAGTTCTTC. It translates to CASKAENEQFF.